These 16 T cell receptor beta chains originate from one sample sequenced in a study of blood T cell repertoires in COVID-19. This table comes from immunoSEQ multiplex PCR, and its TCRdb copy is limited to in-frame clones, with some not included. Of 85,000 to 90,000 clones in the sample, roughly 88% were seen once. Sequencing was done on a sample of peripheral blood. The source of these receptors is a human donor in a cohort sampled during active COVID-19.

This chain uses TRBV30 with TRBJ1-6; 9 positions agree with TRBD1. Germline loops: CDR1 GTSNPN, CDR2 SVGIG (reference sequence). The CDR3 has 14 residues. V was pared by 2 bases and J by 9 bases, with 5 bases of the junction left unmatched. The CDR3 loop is CAWSSGQGISPLHF. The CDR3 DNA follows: TGTGCCTGGAGTTCGGGACAGGGTATTTCACCCCTCCACTTT.

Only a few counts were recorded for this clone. The CDR3 region is CSASHRLDQPQHF. DNA of the CDR3: TGCAGTGCTAGTCACAGGCTCGATCAGCCCCAGCATTTT. The chain uses TRBV20-1 and TRBJ1-5, with a possible D match to TRBD1 (5 bases). The CDR3 extends over 13 amino acids. Germline V CDR1 and CDR2: DFQATT, SNEGSKA (reference sequence). Trimming removed 3 bases from V and 5 bases from J, with 11 bases in between.

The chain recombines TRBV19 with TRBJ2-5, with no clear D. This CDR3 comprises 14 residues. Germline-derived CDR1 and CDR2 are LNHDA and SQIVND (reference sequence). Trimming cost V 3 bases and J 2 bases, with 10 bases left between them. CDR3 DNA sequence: TGTGCCAGTAGTATCTCACTACCTCAAGAGACCCAGTACTTC. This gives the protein CASSISLPQETQYF.

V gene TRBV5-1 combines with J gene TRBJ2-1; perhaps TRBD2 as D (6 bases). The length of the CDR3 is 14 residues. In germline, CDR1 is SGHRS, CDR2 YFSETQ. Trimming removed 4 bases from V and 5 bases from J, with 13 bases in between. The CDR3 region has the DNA TGCGCCAGCAGCCAGGGACTGGAGGACAATGAGCAGTTCTTC. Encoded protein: CASSQGLEDNEQFF.

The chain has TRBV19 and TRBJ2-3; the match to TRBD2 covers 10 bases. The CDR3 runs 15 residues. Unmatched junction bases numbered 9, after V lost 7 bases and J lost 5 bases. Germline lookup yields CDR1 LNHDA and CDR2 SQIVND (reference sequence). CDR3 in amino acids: CASTSSGSQGDTQYF. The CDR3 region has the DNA TGTGCCAGTACCTCTAGCGGGAGCCAGGGAGATACGCAGTATTTT.

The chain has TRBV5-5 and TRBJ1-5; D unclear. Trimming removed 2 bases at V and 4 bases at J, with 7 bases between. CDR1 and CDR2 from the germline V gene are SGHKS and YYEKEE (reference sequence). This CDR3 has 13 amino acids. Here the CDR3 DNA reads TGTGCCAGCAGCTTATGGCAAAATCAGCCCCAGCATTTT. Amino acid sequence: CASSLWQNQPQHF.

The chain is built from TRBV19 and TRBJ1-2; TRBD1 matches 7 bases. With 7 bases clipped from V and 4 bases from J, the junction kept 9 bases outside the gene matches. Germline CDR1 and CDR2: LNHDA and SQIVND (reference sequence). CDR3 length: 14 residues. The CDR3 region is CASNRDSSPYGYTF. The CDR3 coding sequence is TGTGCCAGTAATCGGGACAGCAGCCCCTATGGCTACACCTTC. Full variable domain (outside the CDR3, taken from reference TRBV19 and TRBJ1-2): DGGITQSPKYLFRKEGQNVTLSCEQNLNHDAMYWYRQDPGQGLRLIYYSQIVNDFQKGDIAEGYSVSREKKESFPLTVTSAQKNPTAFYLCASNRDSSPYGYTFGSGTRLTVV.

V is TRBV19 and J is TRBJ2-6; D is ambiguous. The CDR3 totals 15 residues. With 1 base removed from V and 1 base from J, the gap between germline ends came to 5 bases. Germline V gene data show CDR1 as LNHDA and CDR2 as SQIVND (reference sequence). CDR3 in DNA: TGTGCCAGTAGTATAGTTTCTTCTGGGGCCAACGTCCTGACTTTC. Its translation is CASSIVSSGANVLTF.

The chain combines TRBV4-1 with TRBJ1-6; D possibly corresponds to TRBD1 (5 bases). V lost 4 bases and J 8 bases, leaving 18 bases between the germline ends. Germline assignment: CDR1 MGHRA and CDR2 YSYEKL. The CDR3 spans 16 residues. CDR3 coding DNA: TGCGCCAGCAGCCCCACCGGAGATCCGGGGGATTCACCCCTCCACTTT. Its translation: CASSPTGDPGDSPLHF.

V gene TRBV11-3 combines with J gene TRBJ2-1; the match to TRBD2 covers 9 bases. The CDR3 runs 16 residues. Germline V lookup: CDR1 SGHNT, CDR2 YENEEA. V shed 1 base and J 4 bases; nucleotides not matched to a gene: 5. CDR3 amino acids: CASSLVSSGGYNEQFF. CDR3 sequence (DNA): TGTGCCAGCAGCTTAGTTAGCAGCGGGGGGTACAATGAGCAGTTCTTC.

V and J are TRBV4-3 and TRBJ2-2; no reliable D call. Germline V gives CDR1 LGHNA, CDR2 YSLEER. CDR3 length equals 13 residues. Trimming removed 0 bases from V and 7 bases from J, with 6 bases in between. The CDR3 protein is CASSQDRVGELFF. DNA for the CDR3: TGCGCCAGCAGCCAAGATCGAGTCGGGGAGCTGTTTTTT.

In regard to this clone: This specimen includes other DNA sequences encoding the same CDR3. The CDR3 DNA reads as TGTGCCAGCAGCGTAGAAGGGGGCACAGATACGCAGTATTTT. It specifies CASSVEGGTDTQYF. The gene calls are TRBV9 and TRBJ2-3; TRBD1 might be the D (5 bases). The CDR3 covers 14 residues. Germline V gene lookup returns CDR1 SGDLS and CDR2 YYNGEE. V shed 0 bases and J shed 1 base, with 6 bases lying between them.

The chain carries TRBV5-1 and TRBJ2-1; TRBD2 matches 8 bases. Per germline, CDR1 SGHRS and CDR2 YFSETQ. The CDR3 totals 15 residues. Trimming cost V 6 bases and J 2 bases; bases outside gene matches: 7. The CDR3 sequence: CASTRGGVTYNEQFF. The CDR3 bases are TGCGCCAGCACCCGGGGGGGCGTGACCTACAATGAGCAGTTCTTC.

CDR3 loop: CASSKLAETYEQYF. The CDR3 DNA sequence: TGTGCCAGCAGCAAACTAGCGGAGACCTACGAGCAGTACTTC. V usage is TRBV11-2 and J usage is TRBJ2-7; 8 nucleotides align to TRBD2. The CDR3 sequence is 14 residues long. Trimming took 5 bases from V and 2 from J; bases not matched to a gene: 5. Germline V gives CDR1 SGHAT, CDR2 FQNNGV.

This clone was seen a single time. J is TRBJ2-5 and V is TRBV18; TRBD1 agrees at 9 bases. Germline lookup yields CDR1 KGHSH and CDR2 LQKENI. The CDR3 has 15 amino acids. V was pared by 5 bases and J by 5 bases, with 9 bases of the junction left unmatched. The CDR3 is CASSSRTGEWETQYF. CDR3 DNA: TGTGCCAGCTCATCTCGGACAGGGGAATGGGAGACCCAGTACTTC.

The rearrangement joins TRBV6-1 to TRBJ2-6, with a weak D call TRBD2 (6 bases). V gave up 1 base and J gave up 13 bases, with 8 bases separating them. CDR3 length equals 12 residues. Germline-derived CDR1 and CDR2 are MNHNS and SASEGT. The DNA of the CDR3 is TGTGCCAGCAGTGAAGAAGGAGGGGTCCTGACTTTC. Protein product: CASSEEGGVLTF.